This T cell receptor beta chain is drawn from a study of CXCR3-negative and CXCR3-positive naive CD8 T cells (dated by TCRdb to between 2018 and 2021). A note on the overall study: About 150 million TRB reads were obtained in total, roughly 1.5 +/- 0.3 million reads per library. Diversity and physicochemical repertoire analyses covered 11 donors pooled from two independent experiments. TRBV-TRBJ cluster analysis included naive subsets from several donors and memory cells from 3 donors.

Each CD8+ T cell subset was flow-sorted in triplicate, and approximately 280,000 cells per subset were placed directly into RLT lysis buffer. To keep memory contaminants out, a stringent definition of naive CD8+ T cells was applied: CD45RO-CCR7+CD27+CD95-. Using standard density gradient centrifugation, peripheral blood mononuclear cells were isolated from buffy coats. Naive CXCR3-negative and CXCR3-positive CD8+ T cells were flow-sorted using a FACSAria III. Total RNA was extracted from sorted cells using an RNeasy Mini Kit. Note on this clonotype: Its antigen is not yet known.

The instrument was a NextSeq 550. The Human TCR Profiling Kit (MiLaboratory) was used to make UMI-labeled 5' RACE TRB cDNA libraries. cDNA synthesis used the entire amount of extracted RNA, and PCR amplification then used the entire amount of cDNA produced. The libraries were made side by side, with each library going through the same number of PCR cycles. The original methods were these. With a minimum of two reads required per UMI, MIGEC and MiXCR pulled out about 50,000 +/- 9,200 unique UMI-labeled TRB cDNA molecules from each library. Each library averaged about 40,000 +/- 10,000 functional in-frame TRB CDR3 nucleotide clonotypes without stop codons. After each sample was downsampled to 5000 UMI-labeled TRB molecules, VDJtools was used to calculate diversity metrics such as normalized Shannon-Wiener and Chao1. For the central five CDR3 residues, VDJtools calculated physicochemical properties weighted by clonotype size, namely interaction energy, strength, volume and Kidera factor 4. Reads reprocessed by TCRdb are summarized as one entry per CDR3 protein sequence, and DNA is absent. The V and J calls were determined by TCRdb, not by the authors. The sample table holds approximately 96,000 distinct CDR3 sequences. The top ten constitute less than 1.1% of the sample.

The CDR3 has 14 amino acids, counting the end cysteine and phenylalanine. No DNA is recorded. In the germline V gene, CDR1 corresponds to SGHVS and CDR2 to FNYEAQ. Paper-wide results and their limitations: Because surface CD5, which is linked to self-reactivity in mice, was comparable between the naive subsets, TCR interaction strength was also inferred from TRB CDR3 physicochemical properties. Freshly isolated PBMCs were used for most assays because CXCR3 expression went down partially after cryopreservation. Comparably high repertoire diversity was found in both naive subsets, whereas much lower repertoire diversity was found in memory CD8+ T cells. TRB CDR3s from CXCR3-positive naive cells showed higher hydrophobicity (lower Kidera factor 4), lower energy, and higher strength and volume indices than CXCR3-negative naive cells. Similar TRBV-TRBJ usage was shown by naive CXCR3-negative and CXCR3-positive cells from the same donor, whereas distinct patterns were shown by memory cells.

This clonotype was sampled from a human donor in good health. Some clones in this sample may be carry-over from other donors' samples. The sequencing input was naive CXCR3+ CD8+ T cells from blood. The cell subset or site label corresponds to: CD45RO-CCR7+CD27+CD95- naive CD8+ T cells expressing CXCR3 (TNR3+). The chain is assembled from TRBV7-6 and TRBJ2-7. The CDR3 protein: CASSLAGLSYEQYF.